This TCR beta chain was obtained from a study of blood T cell repertoires in COVID-19. Trimming removed 3 bases from V and 4 bases from J; junction bases left unmatched: 2. Germline V gene sequence: CDR1 KGHSH, CDR2 LQKENI. The CDR3 runs 14 residues. This clone was counted ten times or more. At the DNA level, this CDR3 is encoded by other sequences in the same sample as well. The protocol was immunoSEQ multiplex PCR, while the TCRdb copy is restricted to in-frame clones and leaves out a portion. The table lists roughly 200,000 clones, more than 65% of them singletons, with roughly 13% in the top ten. V usage is TRBV18 and J usage is TRBJ2-5, with 10 nucleotides matching TRBD1. What was sequenced was peripheral blood. The receptor comes from a human donor in a cohort sampled during active COVID-19. In DNA, the CDR3 is TGTGCCAGCTCACCGCGGGACAGGGGAGAGACCCAGTACTTC. Protein: CASSPRDRGETQYF.